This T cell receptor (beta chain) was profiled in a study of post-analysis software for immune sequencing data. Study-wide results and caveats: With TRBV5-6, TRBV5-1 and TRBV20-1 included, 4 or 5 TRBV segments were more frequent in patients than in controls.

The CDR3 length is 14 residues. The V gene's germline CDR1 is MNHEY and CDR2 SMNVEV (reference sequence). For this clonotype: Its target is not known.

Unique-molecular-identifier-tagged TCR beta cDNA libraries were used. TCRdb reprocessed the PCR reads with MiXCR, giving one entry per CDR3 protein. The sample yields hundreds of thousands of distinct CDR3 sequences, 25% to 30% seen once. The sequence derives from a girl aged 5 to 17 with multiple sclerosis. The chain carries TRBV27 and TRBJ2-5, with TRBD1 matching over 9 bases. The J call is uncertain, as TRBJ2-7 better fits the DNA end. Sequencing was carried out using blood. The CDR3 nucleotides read TGTGCCAGCAGTTGGGACCGACAGGGGGGCGAGCAGTACTTC. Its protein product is CASSWDRQGGEQYF.